The clone carrying this T cell receptor (beta chain) has a single count. Its specificity is unknown. It was with 60 Vbeta and 13 Jbeta primers that the PCR ran. Sequencing used immunoSEQ multiplex PCR; TCRdb keeps in-frame clones, though not all of them. The sample carries 150,000 to 200,000 clones, about four fifths recorded once. The data are from a study of cytomegalovirus exposure and HLA in healthy donors. Findings and caveats of the study: Previously analyzed data showed that most TCR beta V segments were productive at a frequency of about 90% or about 30%.

V gave up 1 base and J gave up 6 bases; unmatched junction bases: 11. Germline loops: CDR1 SNHLY, CDR2 FYNNEI. The CDR3 is 16 residues long. This chain uses TRBV2 with TRBJ2-7; 8 nucleotides line up with TRBD2. The TCR comes from a young man in good health and CMV-seropositive. The sequenced sample was PBMCs. DNA for the CDR3: TGTGCCAGCAGTGAAGACCAGCGGGAGTCGGGATCCGAGCAGTACTTC. It is translated as CASSEDQRESGSEQYF.